The 18 T cell receptor beta chains listed next were all sequenced from one sample in a study of cytomegalovirus exposure and HLA in healthy donors. Use of 60 Vbeta and 13 Jbeta primers characterized the PCR. Libraries were prepared by immunoSEQ multiplex PCR; TCRdb keeps only in-frame clonotypes and omits some of them. Of about 180,000 clones in the sample, around 76% are singletons; the top ten hold about 1.6%. Sample: PBMCs. These receptors originate from a man between 35 and 55 years old in good health and CMV-seronegative.

V and J are TRBV30 and TRBJ2-4; weak D call: TRBD2 (5 bases). The ends were cut back, 8 bases at V and 1 base at J, with 12 bases in the middle. Per germline, CDR1 GTSNPN and CDR2 SVGIG (reference sequence). The CDR3 loop spans 13 amino acids. DNA of the CDR3: TGTGCCCTTAGGGAGCCGGCCAAAAACATTCAGTACTTC. Protein product: CALREPAKNIQYF. Looking up the rest from reference TRBV30 and TRBJ2-4 gives the full variable domain: SQTIHQWPATLVQPVGSPLSLECTVEGTSNPNLYWYRQAAGRGLQLLFYSVGIGQISSEVPQNLSASRPQDRQFILSSKKLLLSDSGFYLCALREPAKNIQYFGAGTRLSVL.

This chain links TRBV2 with TRBJ1-1, with D tentatively TRBD1 (5 bases). V was trimmed by 7 bases and J by 9 bases, leaving 18 bases between them. The germline V gene has CDR1 SNHLY and CDR2 FYNNEI. The CDR3 loop spans 13 amino acids. The CDR3 reads CASTEGAVLKAFF. The CDR3 DNA is TGTGCCAGCACCGAAGGGGCAGTACTTAAAGCTTTCTTT. The whole variable domain, remainder taken from reference TRBV2 and TRBJ1-1, is EPEVTQTPSHQVTQMGQEVILRCVPISNHLYFYWYRQILGQKVEFLVSFYNNEISEKSEIFDDQFSVERPDGSNFTLKIRSTKLEDSAMYFCASTEGAVLKAFFGQGTRLTVV.

This clone was counted once. The chain has TRBV27 and TRBJ2-1, with D perhaps TRBD1 (6 bases). This CDR3 is built from 15 residues. Germline CDR1 and CDR2: MNHEY and SMNVEV (reference sequence). The V and J ends lost 5 bases and 2 bases respectively, with 13 bases between them. DNA for the CDR3: TGTGCCAGCAGTCCTCCAGGGGCGACCTACAATGAGCAGTTCTTC. Its protein is CASSPPGATYNEQFF.

The chain recombines TRBV6-5 with TRBJ2-7; 7 bases agree with TRBD2. Germline values: CDR1 MNHEY, CDR2 SVGAGI. The CDR3 is made up of 13 amino acids. Unmatched junction bases numbered 5, after V lost 5 bases and J lost 4 bases. This chain's CDR3 is CASSGGGLYEQYF. The DNA for the CDR3 is TGTGCCAGCAGTGGGGGGGGATTATACGAGCAGTACTTC.

The CDR3 sequence: CASSKGSRGMVEGEQFF. For the CDR3, the DNA is TGTGCCAGCAGTAAAGGGTCCAGGGGTATGGTCGAGGGCGAGCAGTTCTTC. The chain uses TRBV6-1 and TRBJ2-1, with a weak D call TRBD1 (6 bases). The CDR3 sequence is 17 residues long. V gave up 5 bases and J gave up 10 bases, with 27 bases separating them. Germline CDR1 is MNHNS and CDR2 is SASEGT.

The genes are TRBV27 and TRBJ2-7; TRBD2 agrees at 16 bases. The ends lost 8 bases at V and 6 bases at J; junction bases unmatched: 1. CDR3 length equals 13 residues. CDR1 is MNHEY and CDR2 is SMNVEV in the germline V gene (reference sequence). The CDR3 DNA follows: TGTGCCAGCGGGACTAGCGGGGGGGCCGAGCAGTACTTC. As protein: CASGTSGGAEQYF.

This sequence joins TRBV4-1 and TRBJ2-5, with 14 bases lining up with TRBD2. Germline CDR1 and CDR2: MGHRA and YSYEKL. V shed 4 bases, J shed 4 bases, and the junction held 5 bases outside the gene matches. This CDR3 spans 16 amino acids. CDR3 residues: CASSLLTSGGVETQYF. DNA for the CDR3: TGCGCCAGCAGCCTGCTGACTAGCGGGGGGGTAGAGACCCAGTACTTC.

With respect to this clone: Other nucleotide sequences from this sample produce the same CDR3. This chain links TRBV27 with TRBJ2-7, with 8 bases fitting TRBD1. V trimming: 5 bases; J trimming: 2 bases; junction bases outside the gene matches: 5. In germline, CDR1 is MNHEY, CDR2 SMNVEV (reference sequence). CDR3 size: 14 residues. This chain's CDR3 is CASSPWTGTYEQYF. The CDR3 region has the DNA TGTGCCAGCAGTCCGTGGACAGGGACCTACGAGCAGTACTTC.

The chain employs TRBV28 and TRBJ1-5; TRBD1 matches 7 bases. With V trimmed by 6 bases and J by 7 bases, 12 bases remained unmatched. CDR3 size: 15 residues. Germline lookup yields CDR1 MDHEN and CDR2 SYDVKM. The CDR3 sequence: CASRLQGSSTQPQHF. The CDR3 DNA follows: TGTGCCAGCAGGCTACAGGGGTCTTCGACCCAGCCCCAGCATTTT.

V gene TRBV6-5 combines with J gene TRBJ2-7, with 7 bases fitting TRBD2. The CDR3 sequence is 15 residues long. Germline loops: CDR1 MNHEY, CDR2 SVGAGI. V was pared by 2 bases and J by 2 bases, with 6 bases of the junction left unmatched. The CDR3 loop reads CASSYATGLTYEQYF. CDR3 DNA: TGTGCCAGCAGTTACGCTACGGGACTAACCTACGAGCAGTACTTC.

J is TRBJ1-5 and V is TRBV6-1, with 10 positions matching TRBD1. Germline lookup yields CDR1 MNHNS and CDR2 SASEGT. The trim removed 4 bases at V and 2 bases at J, leaving 2 bases unmatched. CDR3 length: 15 amino acids. The CDR3 region is CASSGQGAGNQPQHF. CDR3 DNA sequence: TGTGCCAGCAGTGGACAGGGGGCCGGCAATCAGCCCCAGCATTTT.

The rearrangement joins TRBV7-2 to TRBJ1-1; 11 bases agree with TRBD1. V lost 5 bases to trimming and J lost 3 bases; unmatched junction nucleotides: 17. The CDR3 totals 19 residues. The germline V gene has CDR1 SGHTA and CDR2 FQGNSA. CDR3 in amino acids: CASSPYRRTGGARDTEAFF. Written as DNA, the CDR3 is TGTGCCAGCAGCCCATACCGACGGACAGGGGGCGCGAGGGACACTGAAGCTTTCTTT.

This clone was recorded once. V usage is TRBV28 and J usage is TRBJ1-2, with 9 bases lining up with TRBD1. Germline trimming cut 5 bases from V and 7 bases from J; bases unmatched to any gene: 8. The CDR3 is 14 amino acids. Germline assignment: CDR1 MDHEN and CDR2 SYDVKM. In DNA, the CDR3 is TGTGCCAGCAGTCCGGGAGACAGGGGGGGTGGCTACACCTTC. The encoded protein is CASSPGDRGGGYTF.

This chain links TRBV27 with TRBJ1-4; a weak D match, TRBD1 (5 bases). The CDR3 runs 13 residues. V shed 4 bases and J shed 5 bases, with 8 bases lying between them. The germline V gene encodes CDR1 MNHEY and CDR2 SMNVEV (reference sequence). CDR3 sequence: CASSYRLNEKLFF. In DNA, the CDR3 is TGTGCCAGCAGTTACAGGTTAAATGAAAAACTGTTTTTT.

This rearrangement joins TRBV10-1 to TRBJ2-7; TRBD1 aligns across 7 bases. Germline CDR1 WNHNN, CDR2 SYGVQD (reference sequence). With 6 bases clipped from V and 0 bases from J, the junction kept 11 bases outside the gene matches. This CDR3 has 16 residues. Here the CDR3 reads CASSETGAISSYEQYF. The CDR3 bases are TGCGCCAGCAGCGAAACAGGGGCCATCAGCTCCTACGAGCAGTACTTC.

The genes are TRBV28 and TRBJ1-2; D not certain. Germline V lookup: CDR1 MDHEN, CDR2 SYDVKM. This CDR3 has 14 residues. Trimming stripped 5 bases from V and 3 bases from J, with 13 bases between. For the CDR3, the DNA is TGTGCCAGCAGTCCAGCGGGCCCATACTATGGCTACACCTTC. Encoded protein: CASSPAGPYYGYTF.

V gene TRBV14 combines with J gene TRBJ2-1; D gene uncertain. The V gene's germline CDR1 is SGHDN and CDR2 FVKESK. This CDR3 contains 12 residues. Trimming pared 4 bases from V and 8 bases from J, leaving 9 bases between. CDR3 sequence reads: CASSPVHDEQFF. For the CDR3, the DNA is TGTGCCAGCAGCCCTGTACACGATGAGCAGTTCTTC.

The chain uses TRBV5-1 and TRBJ2-5, with 10 bases lining up with TRBD1. Germline assignment: CDR1 SGHRS and CDR2 YFSETQ. The CDR3 consists of 14 residues. Trimming cost V 2 bases and J 5 bases; bases outside gene matches: 3. CDR3 sequence (DNA): TGCGCCAGCAGCTTTCCGGGACAGGGGGAGACCCAGTACTTC. This translates into CASSFPGQGETQYF.